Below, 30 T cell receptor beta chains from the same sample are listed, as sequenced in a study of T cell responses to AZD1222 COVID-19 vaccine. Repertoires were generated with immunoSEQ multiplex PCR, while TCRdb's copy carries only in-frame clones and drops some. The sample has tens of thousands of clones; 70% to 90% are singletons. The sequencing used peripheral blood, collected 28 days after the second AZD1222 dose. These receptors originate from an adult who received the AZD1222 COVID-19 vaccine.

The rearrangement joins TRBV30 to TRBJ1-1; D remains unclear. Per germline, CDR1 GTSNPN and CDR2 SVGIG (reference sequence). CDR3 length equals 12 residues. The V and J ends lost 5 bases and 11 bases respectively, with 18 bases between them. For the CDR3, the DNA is TGTGCCTGGGGTCAGGCGTCGGGGATGGCTTTCTTT. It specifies CAWGQASGMAFF.

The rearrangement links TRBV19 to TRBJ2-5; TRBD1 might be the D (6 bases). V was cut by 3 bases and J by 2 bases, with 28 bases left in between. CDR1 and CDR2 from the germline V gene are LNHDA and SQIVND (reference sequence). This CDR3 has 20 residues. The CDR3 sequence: CASSIPMMGALIPAQETQYF. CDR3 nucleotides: TGTGCCAGTAGTATCCCCATGATGGGGGCACTCATCCCGGCGCAAGAGACCCAGTACTTC.

The CDR3 reads CASKPGTSGSLGEQYF. The DNA of the CDR3 is TGTGCCAGTAAACCCGGGACTAGCGGGAGTTTAGGGGAGCAGTACTTC. The V gene is TRBV19, the J gene TRBJ2-7; 14 nucleotides match TRBD2. Germline assignment: CDR1 LNHDA and CDR2 SQIVND (reference sequence). J lost 7 bases, V lost 7 bases, and 12 bases had no gene match. This CDR3 contains 16 residues. Full variable domain (rest looked up from reference TRBV19 and TRBJ2-7): DGGITQSPKYLFRKEGQNVTLSCEQNLNHDAMYWYRQDPGQGLRLIYYSQIVNDFQKGDIAEGYSVSREKKESFPLTVTSAQKNPTAFYLCASKPGTSGSLGEQYFGPGTRLTVT.

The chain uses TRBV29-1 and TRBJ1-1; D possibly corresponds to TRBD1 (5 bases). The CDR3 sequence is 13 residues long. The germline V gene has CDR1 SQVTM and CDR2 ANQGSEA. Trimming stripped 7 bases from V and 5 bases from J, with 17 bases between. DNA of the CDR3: TGCAGCGCCCCTCTCAGGGAGGAGACTGAAGCTTTCTTT. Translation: CSAPLREETEAFF. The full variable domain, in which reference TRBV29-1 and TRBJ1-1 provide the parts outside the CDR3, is SAVISQKPSRDICQRGTSLTIQCQVDSQVTMMFWYRQQPGQSLTLIATANQGSEATYESGFVIDKFPISRPNLTFSTLTVSNMSPEDSSIYLCSAPLREETEAFFGQGTRLTVV.

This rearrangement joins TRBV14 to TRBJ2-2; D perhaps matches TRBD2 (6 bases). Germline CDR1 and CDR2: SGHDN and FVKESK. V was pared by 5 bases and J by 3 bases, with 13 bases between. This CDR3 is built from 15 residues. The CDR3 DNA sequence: TGTGCCAGCAGCAAGGGACTCTTGGACACCGGGGAGCTGTTTTTT. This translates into CASSKGLLDTGELFF.

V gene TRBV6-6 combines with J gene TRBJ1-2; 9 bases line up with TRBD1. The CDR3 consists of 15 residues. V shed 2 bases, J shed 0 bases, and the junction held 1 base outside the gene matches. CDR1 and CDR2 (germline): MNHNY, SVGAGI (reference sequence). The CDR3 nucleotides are TGTGCCAGCAGTTACGGACAGGGGACTAACTATGGCTACACCTTC. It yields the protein CASSYGQGTNYGYTF.

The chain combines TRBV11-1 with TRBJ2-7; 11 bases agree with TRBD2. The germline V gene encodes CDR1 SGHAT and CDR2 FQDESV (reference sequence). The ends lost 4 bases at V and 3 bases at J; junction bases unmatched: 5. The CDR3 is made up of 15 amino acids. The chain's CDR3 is CASSSGLAGNYEQYF. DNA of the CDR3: TGTGCCAGCAGCTCTGGACTAGCGGGTAACTACGAGCAGTACTTC.

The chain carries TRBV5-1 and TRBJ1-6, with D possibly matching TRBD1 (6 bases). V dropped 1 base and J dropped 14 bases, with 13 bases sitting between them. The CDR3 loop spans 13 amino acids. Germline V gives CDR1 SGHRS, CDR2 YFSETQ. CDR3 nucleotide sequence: TGCGCCAGCAGCTTGTCCCGGGACAAGTCCCTCCACTTT. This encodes CASSLSRDKSLHF.

CDR3 sequence: CSATDRTSLHF. The CDR3 DNA follows: TGCAGTGCCACGGACAGAACAAGCCTCCACTTT. The chain links TRBV20-1 to TRBJ1-6; the D gene is possibly TRBD1 (6 bases). Trimming removed 6 bases at V and 15 bases at J, with 15 bases between. Germline CDR1 DFQATT, CDR2 SNEGSKA (reference sequence). The CDR3 covers 11 residues.

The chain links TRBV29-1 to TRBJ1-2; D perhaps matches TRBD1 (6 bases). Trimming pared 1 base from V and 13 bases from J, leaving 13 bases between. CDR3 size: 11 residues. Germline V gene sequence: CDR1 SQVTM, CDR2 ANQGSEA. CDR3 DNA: TGCAGCGTTGAAGGGGGCAGGGGAACCACCTTC. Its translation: CSVEGGRGTTF. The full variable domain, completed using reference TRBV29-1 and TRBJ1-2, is SAVISQKPSRDICQRGTSLTIQCQVDSQVTMMFWYRQQPGQSLTLIATANQGSEATYESGFVIDKFPISRPNLTFSTLTVSNMSPEDSSIYLCSVEGGRGTTFGSGTRLTVV.

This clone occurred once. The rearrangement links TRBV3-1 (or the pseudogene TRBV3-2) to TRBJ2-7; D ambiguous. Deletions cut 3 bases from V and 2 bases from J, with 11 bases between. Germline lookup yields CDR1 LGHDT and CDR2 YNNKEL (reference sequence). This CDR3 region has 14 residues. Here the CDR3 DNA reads TGTGCCAGCAGCCATAGTGAGGTGACCTACGAGCAGTACTTC. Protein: CASSHSEVTYEQYF.

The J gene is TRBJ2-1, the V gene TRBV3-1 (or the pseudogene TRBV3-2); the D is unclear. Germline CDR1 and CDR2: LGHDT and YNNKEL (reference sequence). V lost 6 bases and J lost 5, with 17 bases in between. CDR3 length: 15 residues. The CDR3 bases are TGTGCCAGCAGTCCAAAGATACTCGGCAACAATGAGCAGTTCTTC. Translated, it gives CASSPKILGNNEQFF.

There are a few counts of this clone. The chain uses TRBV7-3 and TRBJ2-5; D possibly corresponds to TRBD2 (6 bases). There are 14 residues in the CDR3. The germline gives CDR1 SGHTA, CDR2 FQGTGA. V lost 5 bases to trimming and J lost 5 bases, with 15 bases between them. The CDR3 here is CASSRNGGSETQYF. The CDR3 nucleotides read TGTGCCAGCAGCCGAAACGGGGGAAGCGAGACCCAGTACTTC.

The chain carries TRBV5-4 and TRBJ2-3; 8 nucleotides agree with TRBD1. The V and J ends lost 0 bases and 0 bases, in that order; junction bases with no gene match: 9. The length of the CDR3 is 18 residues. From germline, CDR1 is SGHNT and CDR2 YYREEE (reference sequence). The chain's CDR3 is CASSLAGQAWTSTDTQYF. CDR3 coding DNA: TGTGCCAGCAGCTTGGCGGGACAGGCTTGGACTAGCACAGATACGCAGTATTTT.

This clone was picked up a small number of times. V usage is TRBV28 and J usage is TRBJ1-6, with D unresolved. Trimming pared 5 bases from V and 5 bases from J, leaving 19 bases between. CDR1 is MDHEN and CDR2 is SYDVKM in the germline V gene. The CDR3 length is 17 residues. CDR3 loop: CASSPPPVGRNNSPLHF. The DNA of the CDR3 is TGTGCCAGCAGTCCGCCCCCGGTGGGCCGAAATAATTCACCCCTCCACTTT.

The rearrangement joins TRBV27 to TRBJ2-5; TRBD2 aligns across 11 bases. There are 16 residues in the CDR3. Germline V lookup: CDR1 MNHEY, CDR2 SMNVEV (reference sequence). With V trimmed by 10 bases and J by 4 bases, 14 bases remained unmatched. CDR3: CATLATSGSLRETQYF. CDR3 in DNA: TGTGCCACCCTAGCCACTAGCGGGAGTTTGAGAGAGACCCAGTACTTC.

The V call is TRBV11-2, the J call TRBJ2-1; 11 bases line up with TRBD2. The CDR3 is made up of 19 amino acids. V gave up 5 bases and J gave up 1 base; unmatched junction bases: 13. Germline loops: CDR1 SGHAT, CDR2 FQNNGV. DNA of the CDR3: TGTGCCAGCAGCGGCCGGATACTAGCGGGAGCAAAGTCCTACAATGAGCAGTTCTTC. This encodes CASSGRILAGAKSYNEQFF.

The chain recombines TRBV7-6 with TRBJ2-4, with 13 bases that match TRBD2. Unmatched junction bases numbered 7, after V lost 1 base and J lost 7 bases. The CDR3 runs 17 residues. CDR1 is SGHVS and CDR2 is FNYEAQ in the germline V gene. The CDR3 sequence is CASSLGTSGRAGNIQYF. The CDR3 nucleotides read TGTGCCAGCAGCTTAGGGACTAGCGGGAGAGCGGGTAACATTCAGTACTTC.

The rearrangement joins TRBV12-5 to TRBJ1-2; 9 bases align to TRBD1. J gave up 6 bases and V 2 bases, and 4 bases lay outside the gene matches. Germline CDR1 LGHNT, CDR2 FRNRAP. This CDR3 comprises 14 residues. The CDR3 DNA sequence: TGTGCTAGTGGTTTGCCTGGGACAGGGCATGGCTACACCTTC. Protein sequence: CASGLPGTGHGYTF.

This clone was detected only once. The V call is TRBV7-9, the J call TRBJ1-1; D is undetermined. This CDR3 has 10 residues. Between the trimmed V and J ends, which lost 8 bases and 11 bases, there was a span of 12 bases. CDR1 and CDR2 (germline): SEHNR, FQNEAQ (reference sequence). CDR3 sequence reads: CASGEMIAFF. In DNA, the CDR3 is TGTGCCAGCGGGGAGATGATTGCTTTCTTT.

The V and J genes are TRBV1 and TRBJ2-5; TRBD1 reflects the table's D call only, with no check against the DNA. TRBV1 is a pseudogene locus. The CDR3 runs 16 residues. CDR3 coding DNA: TGCACCAGCAGAGGTGGGGGCGAGGGTTCGAAAGAGACCCAGTACTTC. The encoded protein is CTSRGGGEGSKETQYF.

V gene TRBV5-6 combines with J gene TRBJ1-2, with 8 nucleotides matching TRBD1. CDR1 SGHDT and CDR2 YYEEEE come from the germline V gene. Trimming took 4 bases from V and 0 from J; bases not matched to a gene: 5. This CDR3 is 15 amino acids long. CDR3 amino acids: CASSPGQGANYGYTF. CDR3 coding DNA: TGTGCCAGCAGCCCCGGACAGGGAGCTAACTATGGCTACACCTTC.

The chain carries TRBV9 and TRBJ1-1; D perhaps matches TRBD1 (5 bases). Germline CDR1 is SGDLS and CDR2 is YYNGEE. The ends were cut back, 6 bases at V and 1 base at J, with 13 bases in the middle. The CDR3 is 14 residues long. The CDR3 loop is CASTKQDENTEAFF. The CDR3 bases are TGTGCCAGCACCAAACAGGATGAGAACACTGAAGCTTTCTTT. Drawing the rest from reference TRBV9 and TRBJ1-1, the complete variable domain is DSGVTQTPKHLITATGQRVTLRCSPRSGDLSVYWYQQSLDQGLQFLIQYYNGEERAKGNILERFSAQQFPDLHSELNLSSLELGDSALYFCASTKQDENTEAFFGQGTRLTVV.

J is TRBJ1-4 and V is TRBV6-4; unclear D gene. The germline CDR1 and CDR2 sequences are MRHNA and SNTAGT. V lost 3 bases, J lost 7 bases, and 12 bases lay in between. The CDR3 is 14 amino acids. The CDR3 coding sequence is TGTGCCAGCAGTGAACAAGGAGGCGGTGAAAAACTGTTTTTT. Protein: CASSEQGGGEKLFF.

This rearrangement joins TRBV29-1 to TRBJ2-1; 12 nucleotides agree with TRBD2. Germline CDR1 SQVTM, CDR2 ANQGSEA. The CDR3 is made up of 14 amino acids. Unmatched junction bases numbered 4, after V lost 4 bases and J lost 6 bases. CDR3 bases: TGCAGCGTTGCCCCGGGACTAGCGGGCAATGAGCAGTTCTTC. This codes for CSVAPGLAGNEQFF.

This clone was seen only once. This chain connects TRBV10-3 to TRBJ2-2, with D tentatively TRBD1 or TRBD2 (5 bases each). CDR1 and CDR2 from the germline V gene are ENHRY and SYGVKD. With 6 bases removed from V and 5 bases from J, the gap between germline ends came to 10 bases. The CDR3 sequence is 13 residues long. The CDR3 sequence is CAIRERGTGELFF. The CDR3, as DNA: TGTGCCATCAGGGAGAGGGGAACCGGGGAGCTGTTTTTT.

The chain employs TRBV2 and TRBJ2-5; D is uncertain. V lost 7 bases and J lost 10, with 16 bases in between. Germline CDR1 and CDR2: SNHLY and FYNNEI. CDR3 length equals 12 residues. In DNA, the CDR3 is TGTGCCAGCACGGACCGAAGGGTGGGCCAGTACTTC. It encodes CASTDRRVGQYF.

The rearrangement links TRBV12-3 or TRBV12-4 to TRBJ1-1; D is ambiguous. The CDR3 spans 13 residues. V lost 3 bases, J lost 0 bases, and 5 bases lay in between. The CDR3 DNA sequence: TGTGCCAGCAGTTTGGAATTGAACACTGAAGCTTTCTTT. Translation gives CASSLELNTEAFF.

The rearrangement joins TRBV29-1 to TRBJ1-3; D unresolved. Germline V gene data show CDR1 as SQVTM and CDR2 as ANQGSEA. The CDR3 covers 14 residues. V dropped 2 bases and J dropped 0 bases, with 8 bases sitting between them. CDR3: CSVERGHSGNTIYF. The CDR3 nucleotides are TGCAGCGTTGAAAGAGGCCACTCTGGAAACACCATATATTTT.

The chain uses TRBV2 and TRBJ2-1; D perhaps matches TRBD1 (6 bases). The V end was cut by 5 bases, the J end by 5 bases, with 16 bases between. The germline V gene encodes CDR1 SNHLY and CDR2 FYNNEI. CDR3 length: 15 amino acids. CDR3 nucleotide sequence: TGTGCCAGCAGTCGACAGGCCCTCAGGGACAATGAGCAGTTCTTC. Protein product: CASSRQALRDNEQFF.